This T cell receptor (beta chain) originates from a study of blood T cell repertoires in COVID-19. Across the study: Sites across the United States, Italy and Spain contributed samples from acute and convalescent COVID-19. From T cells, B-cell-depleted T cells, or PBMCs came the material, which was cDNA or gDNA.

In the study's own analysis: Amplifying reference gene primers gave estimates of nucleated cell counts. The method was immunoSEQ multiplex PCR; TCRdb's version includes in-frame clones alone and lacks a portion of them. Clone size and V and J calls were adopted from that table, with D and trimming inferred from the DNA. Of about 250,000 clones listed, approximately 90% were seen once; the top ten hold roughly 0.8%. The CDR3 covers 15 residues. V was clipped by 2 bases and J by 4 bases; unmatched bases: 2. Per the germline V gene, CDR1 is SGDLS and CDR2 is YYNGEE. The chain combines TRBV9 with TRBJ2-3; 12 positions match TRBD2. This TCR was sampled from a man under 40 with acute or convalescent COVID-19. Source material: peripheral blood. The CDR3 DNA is TGTGCCAGCAGCGTTTCTAGCGGGAGGGCAGATACGCAGTATTTT. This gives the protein CASSVSSGRADTQYF.